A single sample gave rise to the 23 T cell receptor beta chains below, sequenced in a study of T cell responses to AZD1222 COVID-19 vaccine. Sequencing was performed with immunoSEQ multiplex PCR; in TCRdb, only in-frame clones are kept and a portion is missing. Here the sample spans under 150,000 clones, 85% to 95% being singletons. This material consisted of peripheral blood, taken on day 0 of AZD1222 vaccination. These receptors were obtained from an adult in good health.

The CDR3 reads CASSLGVGYTEAFF. CDR3 DNA: TGTGCCAGCAGCTTAGGGGTTGGGTACACTGAAGCTTTCTTT. The chain uses TRBV7-2 and TRBJ1-1; D is uncertain. The CDR3 is 14 residues long. Trimming stripped 1 base from V and 3 bases from J, with 9 bases between. Germline assignment: CDR1 SGHTA and CDR2 FQGNSA.

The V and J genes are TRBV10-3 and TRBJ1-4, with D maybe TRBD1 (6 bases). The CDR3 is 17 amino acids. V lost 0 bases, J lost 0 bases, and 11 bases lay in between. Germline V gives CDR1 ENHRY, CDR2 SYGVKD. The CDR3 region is CAISESRTAATNEKLFF. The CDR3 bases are TGTGCCATCAGTGAGTCGAGGACAGCCGCAACTAATGAAAAACTGTTTTTT.

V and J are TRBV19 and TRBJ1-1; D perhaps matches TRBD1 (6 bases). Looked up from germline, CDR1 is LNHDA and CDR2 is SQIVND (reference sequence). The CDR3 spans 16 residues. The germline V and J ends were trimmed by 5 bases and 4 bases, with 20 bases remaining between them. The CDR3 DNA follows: TGTGCCAGTAGTCTTTCTGGCGGGGGCGAGACCACTGAAGCTTTCTTT. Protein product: CASSLSGGGETTEAFF.

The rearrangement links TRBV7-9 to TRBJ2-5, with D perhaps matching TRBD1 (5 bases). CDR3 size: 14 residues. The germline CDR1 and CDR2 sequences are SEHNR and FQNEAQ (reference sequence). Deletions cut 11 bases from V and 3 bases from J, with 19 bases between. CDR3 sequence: CAVGEGDGEETQYF. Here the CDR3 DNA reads TGTGCCGTCGGTGAAGGGGATGGCGAAGAGACCCAGTACTTC.

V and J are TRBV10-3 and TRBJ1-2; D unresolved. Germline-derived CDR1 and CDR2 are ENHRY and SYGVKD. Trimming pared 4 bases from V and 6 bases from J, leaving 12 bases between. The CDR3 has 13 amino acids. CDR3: CAISVPEGNGYTF. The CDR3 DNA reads TGTGCCATCAGTGTTCCGGAAGGGAATGGCTACACCTTC.

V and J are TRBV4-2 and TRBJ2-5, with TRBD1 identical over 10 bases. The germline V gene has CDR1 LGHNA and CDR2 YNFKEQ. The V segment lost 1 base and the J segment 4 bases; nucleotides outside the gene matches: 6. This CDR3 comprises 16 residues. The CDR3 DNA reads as TGTGCCAGCAGCCAAGGGGAGGGACAGGGGTCAGAGACCCAGTACTTC. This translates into CASSQGEGQGSETQYF.

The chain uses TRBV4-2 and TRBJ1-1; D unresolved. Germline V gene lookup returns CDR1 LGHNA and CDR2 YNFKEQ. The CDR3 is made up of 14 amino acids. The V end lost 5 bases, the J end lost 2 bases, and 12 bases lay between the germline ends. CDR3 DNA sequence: TGTGCCAGCAGCTACGTTAGGGCCAACACTGAAGCTTTCTTT. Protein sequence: CASSYVRANTEAFF.

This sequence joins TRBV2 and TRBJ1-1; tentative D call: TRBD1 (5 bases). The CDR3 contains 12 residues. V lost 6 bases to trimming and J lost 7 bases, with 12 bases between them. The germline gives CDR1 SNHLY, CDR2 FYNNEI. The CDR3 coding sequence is TGTGCCAGCAGGGGGGACGTTAATGAAGCTTTCTTT. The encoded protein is CASRGDVNEAFF.

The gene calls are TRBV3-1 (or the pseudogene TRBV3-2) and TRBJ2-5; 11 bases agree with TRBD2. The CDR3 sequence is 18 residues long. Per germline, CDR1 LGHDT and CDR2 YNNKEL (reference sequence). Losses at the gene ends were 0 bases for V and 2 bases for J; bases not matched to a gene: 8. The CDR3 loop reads CASSQDVVAGGGQETQYF. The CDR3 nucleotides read TGTGCCAGCAGCCAAGATGTGGTAGCGGGGGGGGGTCAAGAGACCCAGTACTTC.

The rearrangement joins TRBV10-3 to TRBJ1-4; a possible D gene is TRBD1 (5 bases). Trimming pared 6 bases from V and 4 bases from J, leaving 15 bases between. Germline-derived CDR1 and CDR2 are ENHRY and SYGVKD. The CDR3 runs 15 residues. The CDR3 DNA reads TGTGCCATCAGCCCTAGTACAGGATATAATGAAAAACTGTTTTTT. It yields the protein CAISPSTGYNEKLFF.

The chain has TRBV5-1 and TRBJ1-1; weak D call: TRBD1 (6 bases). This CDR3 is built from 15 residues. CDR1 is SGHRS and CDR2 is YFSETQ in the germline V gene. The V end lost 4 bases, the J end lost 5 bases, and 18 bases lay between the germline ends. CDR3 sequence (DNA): TGCGCCAGCAGCCGGGACGTGGGGGGCGGTACTGAAGCTTTCTTT. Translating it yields CASSRDVGGGTEAFF. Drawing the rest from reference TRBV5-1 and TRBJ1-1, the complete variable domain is KAGVTQTPRYLIKTRGQQVTLSCSPISGHRSVSWYQQTPGQGLQFLFEYFSETQRNKGNFPGRFSGRQFSNSRSEMNVSTLELGDSALYLCASSRDVGGGTEAFFGQGTRLTVV.

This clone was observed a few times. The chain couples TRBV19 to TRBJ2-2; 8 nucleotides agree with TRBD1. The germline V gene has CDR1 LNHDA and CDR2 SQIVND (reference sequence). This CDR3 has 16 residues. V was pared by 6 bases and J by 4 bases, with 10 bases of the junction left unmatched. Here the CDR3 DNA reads TGTGCCAGTAGACCGGGCAGGGGGCGCATCACCGGGGAGCTGTTTTTT. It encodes CASRPGRGRITGELFF.

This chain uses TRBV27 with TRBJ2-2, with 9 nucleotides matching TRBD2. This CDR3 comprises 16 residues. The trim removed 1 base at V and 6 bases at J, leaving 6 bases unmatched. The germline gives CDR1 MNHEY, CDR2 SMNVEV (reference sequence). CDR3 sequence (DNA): TGTGCCAGCAGTTTATGGGGCGGGGGGGCCCCCGGGGAGCTGTTTTTT. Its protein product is CASSLWGGGAPGELFF.

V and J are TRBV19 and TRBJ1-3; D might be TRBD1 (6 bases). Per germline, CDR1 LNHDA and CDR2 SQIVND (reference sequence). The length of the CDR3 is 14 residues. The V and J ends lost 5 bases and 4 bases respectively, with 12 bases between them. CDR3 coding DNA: TGTGCCAGTAGTTGGGGAGACAGGGGAAACACCATATATTTT. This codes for CASSWGDRGNTIYF.

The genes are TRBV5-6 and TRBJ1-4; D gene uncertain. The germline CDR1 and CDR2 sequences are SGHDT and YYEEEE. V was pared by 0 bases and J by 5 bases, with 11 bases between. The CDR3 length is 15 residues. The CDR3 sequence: CASSLAGTPNEKLFF. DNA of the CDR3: TGTGCCAGCAGCTTGGCCGGAACGCCGAATGAAAAACTGTTTTTT.

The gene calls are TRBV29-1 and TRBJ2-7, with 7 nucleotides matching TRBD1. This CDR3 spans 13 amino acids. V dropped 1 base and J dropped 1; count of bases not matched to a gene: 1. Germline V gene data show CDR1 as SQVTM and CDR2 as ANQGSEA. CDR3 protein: CSVEVGQSYEQYF. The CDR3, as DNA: TGCAGCGTTGAAGTGGGACAGTCCTACGAGCAGTACTTC.

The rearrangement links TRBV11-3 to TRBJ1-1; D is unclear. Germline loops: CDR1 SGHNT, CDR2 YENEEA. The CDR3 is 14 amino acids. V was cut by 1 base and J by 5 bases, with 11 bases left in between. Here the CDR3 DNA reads TGTGCCAGCAGCTTAGGTTCGGGGAGTACTGAAGCTTTCTTT. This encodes CASSLGSGSTEAFF.

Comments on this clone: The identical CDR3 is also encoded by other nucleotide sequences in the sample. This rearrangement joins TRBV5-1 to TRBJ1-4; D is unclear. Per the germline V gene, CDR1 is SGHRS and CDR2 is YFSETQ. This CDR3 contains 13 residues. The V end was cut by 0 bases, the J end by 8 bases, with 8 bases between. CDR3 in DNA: TGCGCCAGCAGCTTGGCCGGTGAGGAAAAACTGTTTTTT. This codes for CASSLAGEEKLFF.

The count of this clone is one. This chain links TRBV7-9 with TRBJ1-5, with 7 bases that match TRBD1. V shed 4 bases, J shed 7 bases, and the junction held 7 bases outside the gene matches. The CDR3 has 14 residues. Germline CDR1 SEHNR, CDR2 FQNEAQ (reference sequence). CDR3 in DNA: TGTGCCAGCAGCTCCCAGGGGGATTTCCAGCCCCAGCATTTT. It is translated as CASSSQGDFQPQHF.

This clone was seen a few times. As DNA, the CDR3 is TGCGCCAGCAGCCAAGAGGGGCCTAGGGACGGATTCTACGAGCAGTACTTC. It yields the protein CASSQEGPRDGFYEQYF. This sequence joins TRBV4-1 and TRBJ2-7; possibly TRBD1 or TRBD2 for D (5 bases each). The CDR3 has 17 amino acids. CDR1 and CDR2 from the germline V gene are MGHRA and YSYEKL. Trimming cost V 0 bases and J 3 bases, with 18 bases left between them.

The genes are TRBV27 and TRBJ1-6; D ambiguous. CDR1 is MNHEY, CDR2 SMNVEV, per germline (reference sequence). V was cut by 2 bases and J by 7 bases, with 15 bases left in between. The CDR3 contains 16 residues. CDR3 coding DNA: TGTGCCAGCAGTTTACCAGGACTTGGCGGGAATTCACCCCTCCACTTT. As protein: CASSLPGLGGNSPLHF.

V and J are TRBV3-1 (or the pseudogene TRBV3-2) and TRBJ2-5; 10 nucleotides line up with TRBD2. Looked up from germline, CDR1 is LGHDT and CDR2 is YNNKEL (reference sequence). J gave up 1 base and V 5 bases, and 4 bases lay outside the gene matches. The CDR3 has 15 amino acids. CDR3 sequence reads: CASSKSGGAQETQYF. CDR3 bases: TGTGCCAGCAGCAAAAGCGGGGGGGCCCAAGAGACCCAGTACTTC.

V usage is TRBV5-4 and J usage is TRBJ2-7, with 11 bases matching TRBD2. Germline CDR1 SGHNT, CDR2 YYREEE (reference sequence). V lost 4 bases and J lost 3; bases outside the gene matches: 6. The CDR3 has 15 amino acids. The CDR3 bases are TGTGCCAGCAGCCCGGGACTAGCGGTTGTCTACGAGCAGTACTTC. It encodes CASSPGLAVVYEQYF.